Listed here are 18 T cell receptor beta chains from one sample, sequenced in a study of blood T cell repertoires in COVID-19. TCRdb's table, derived via immunoSEQ multiplex PCR, lists solely in-frame clones and lacks some. This table holds about 160,000 clones, about 93% found once. Sequencing was done on a sample of peripheral blood. The receptors were sampled from a woman between 50 and 59 years old with acute or convalescent COVID-19.

The chain links TRBV27 to TRBJ2-1, with D possibly TRBD2 on 5 matching bases. Germline CDR1 is MNHEY and CDR2 is SMNVEV (reference sequence). The CDR3 contains 19 residues. The V end was cut by 0 bases, the J end by 0 bases, with 18 bases between. CDR3 amino acids: CASSLSWKVGGSSYNEQFF. In DNA, the CDR3 is TGTGCCAGCAGTTTATCGTGGAAGGTCGGTGGGAGCTCCTACAATGAGCAGTTCTTC.

The chain joins TRBV2 to TRBJ2-7; a possible D gene is TRBD2 (7 bases). CDR3 length: 17 amino acids. Trimming left V 6 bases short and J 4 bases short, with 25 bases between. Germline lookup yields CDR1 SNHLY and CDR2 FYNNEI. The CDR3 loop reads CASSVGGGRGPGYEQYF. In nucleotides, the CDR3 is TGTGCCAGCAGCGTAGGGGGAGGGCGGGGCCCCGGTTACGAGCAGTACTTC. Full variable domain (outside the CDR3, taken from reference TRBV2 and TRBJ2-7): EPEVTQTPSHQVTQMGQEVILRCVPISNHLYFYWYRQILGQKVEFLVSFYNNEISEKSEIFDDQFSVERPDGSNFTLKIRSTKLEDSAMYFCASSVGGGRGPGYEQYFGPGTRLTVT.

The chain recombines TRBV29-1 with TRBJ2-3; D unresolved. V was shortened by 5 bases and J by 0 bases, with 9 bases between the two germline ends. This CDR3 is 13 amino acids long. Per germline, CDR1 SQVTM and CDR2 ANQGSEA. CDR3 region: CSVSTSSTDTQYF. The DNA of the CDR3 is TGCAGCGTTTCGACATCTAGCACAGATACGCAGTATTTT.

The chain has TRBV6-5 and TRBJ1-5; D may be TRBD1 (5 bases). The CDR3 length is 14 residues. Looked up from germline, CDR1 is MNHEY and CDR2 is SVGAGI. Trimming took off 5 bases at V and 2 bases at J, with 10 bases between the two ends. In DNA, the CDR3 is TGTGCCAGCAGTCCTGGAGGGGGCAATCAGCCCCAGCATTTT. Amino acids: CASSPGGGNQPQHF.

The chain joins TRBV19 to TRBJ1-2; D perhaps matches TRBD1 (6 bases). The V and J ends lost 9 bases and 7 bases respectively, with 18 bases between them. The CDR3 contains 13 residues. The germline CDR1 and CDR2 sequences are LNHDA and SQIVND (reference sequence). In DNA, the CDR3 is TGTGCCAGCGAGTCCAGGGGTAGCGCTGGCTACACCTTC. Translation: CASESRGSAGYTF.

This chain links TRBV11-2 with TRBJ2-1; TRBD2 is a possible D gene (6 bases). The germline V gene has CDR1 SGHAT and CDR2 FQNNGV. The CDR3 length is 15 residues. V was shortened by 5 bases and J by 3 bases, with 14 bases between the two germline ends. The CDR3 DNA follows: TGTGCCAGCAGCGTCCTAGTGGGAGGCTACAATGAGCAGTTCTTC. Residues: CASSVLVGGYNEQFF.

The rearrangement links TRBV6-5 to TRBJ1-2; tentative D call: TRBD1 (6 bases). V lost 7 bases and J lost 1, with 13 bases in between. The CDR3 spans 14 residues. Looked up from germline, CDR1 is MNHEY and CDR2 is SVGAGI. In nucleotides, the CDR3 is TGTGCCAGCATACAGGGATCCAATAACTATGGCTACACCTTC. Translated: CASIQGSNNYGYTF.

The V call is TRBV9, the J call TRBJ1-2; D gene uncertain. The ends were cut back, 0 bases at V and 2 bases at J, with 8 bases in the middle. Germline assignment: CDR1 SGDLS and CDR2 YYNGEE. The length of the CDR3 is 14 residues. CDR3 coding DNA: TGTGCCAGCAGCGTAGGTCTCGAGAACTATGGCTACACCTTC. This gives the protein CASSVGLENYGYTF.

The J gene is TRBJ2-7, the V gene TRBV29-1; D may be TRBD2 (5 bases). Germline CDR1 reads SQVTM; CDR2 reads ANQGSEA. Trimming took 2 bases from V and 1 from J, leaving 12 bases between them. The CDR3 is 14 residues long. CDR3 nucleotides: TGCAGCGTTGAAACCGAAGAGGGTTCCTACGAGCAGTACTTC. Encoded protein: CSVETEEGSYEQYF.

The chain joins TRBV2 to TRBJ2-3; maybe TRBD1 (6 bases). Germline lookup yields CDR1 SNHLY and CDR2 FYNNEI. V gave up 6 bases and J gave up 2 bases, with 12 bases separating them. There are 14 residues in the CDR3. CDR3 bases: TGTGCCAGCAGGAACAGGGCGTTCACAGATACGCAGTATTTT. It yields the protein CASRNRAFTDTQYF.

The chain links TRBV13 to TRBJ2-2, with 11 bases identical to TRBD1. CDR1 is PRHDT and CDR2 is FYEKMQ in the germline V gene (reference sequence). The CDR3 sequence is 15 residues long. Trimming removed 5 bases from V and 5 bases from J; junction bases left unmatched: 4. The CDR3 coding sequence is TGTGCCAGCAGCCCCGGGACAGGGGGTACCGGGGAGCTGTTTTTT. Translation: CASSPGTGGTGELFF.

The V gene is TRBV4-1, the J gene TRBJ1-2, with D possibly matching TRBD1 (5 bases). Trimming removed 4 bases at V and 11 bases at J, with 20 bases between. This CDR3 is 14 amino acids long. Germline CDR1 MGHRA, CDR2 YSYEKL. The CDR3 region has the DNA TGCGCCAGCAGCCGAGAAATTGTGGGGGGTGCGTACACCTTC. This translates into CASSREIVGGAYTF.

This chain uses TRBV4-1 with TRBJ1-5; 7 nucleotides line up with TRBD1. The junction had 16 bases not matched to a gene; V was cut back by 6 bases and J by 5 bases. The CDR3 runs to 17 residues. Germline CDR1 MGHRA, CDR2 YSYEKL. The CDR3 DNA sequence: TGCGCCAGCAGTCAACCTACGGGGACAGCTCGGGATCAGCCCCAGCATTTT. Translated, it gives CASSQPTGTARDQPQHF.

The V call is TRBV30, the J call TRBJ1-4; no clear D. The CDR3 contains 12 residues. Germline assignment: CDR1 GTSNPN and CDR2 SVGIG (reference sequence). V lost 5 bases, J lost 7 bases, and 11 bases lay in between. The CDR3 nucleotides read TGTGCCTGGGCCGTGGAGGGTGAAAAACTGTTTTTT. Translated, it gives CAWAVEGEKLFF.

The rearrangement joins TRBV19 to TRBJ1-1; perhaps TRBD1 as D (5 bases). CDR1 and CDR2 from the germline V gene are LNHDA and SQIVND (reference sequence). CDR3 size: 12 residues. Trimming pared 1 base from V and 5 bases from J, leaving 5 bases between. CDR3 region: CASSIAGTEAFF. DNA of the CDR3: TGTGCCAGTAGTATAGCAGGGACTGAAGCTTTCTTT.

The J gene is TRBJ2-7, the V gene TRBV5-1, with a tentative D call TRBD1 (5 bases). The germline V gene has CDR1 SGHRS and CDR2 YFSETQ. Between the trimmed V and J ends, which lost 2 bases and 5 bases, there was a span of 20 bases. The CDR3 contains 16 residues. This chain's CDR3 is CASSLRTSTPLDEQYF. As DNA, the CDR3 is TGCGCCAGCAGCTTACGGACATCTACCCCTCTAGACGAGCAGTACTTC.

The chain links TRBV19 to TRBJ1-5; TRBD1 matches 9 bases. V was pared by 6 bases and J by 6 bases, with 9 bases of the junction left unmatched. The CDR3 runs to 15 residues. From germline, CDR1 is LNHDA and CDR2 SQIVND (reference sequence). The CDR3 DNA reads as TGTGCCAGTAGGCTCGTAACAGGGGGCGGTCAGCCCCAGCATTTT. Its protein is CASRLVTGGGQPQHF.

The CDR3 region is CASSRGESAFF. CDR3 sequence (DNA): TGTGCCAGCAGCAGGGGGGAGTCAGCTTTCTTT. The chain employs TRBV21-1 and TRBJ1-1. TRBV21-1 is given as a pseudogene. The CDR3 consists of 11 residues.